What follows are 8 T cell receptor beta chains derived from one specimen sequenced in a study of technical replicates of blood from a few donors. Profiled with immunoSEQ multiplex PCR; TCRdb holds only in-frame clones, not every one. The profile covers some 57,000 clones, with roughly 91% appearing a single time and 4.5% to 5% taken by the ten largest. The sample comprised PBMCs. Receptors were obtained from a human donor in good health. Some clones in this sample may be carry-over from other donors' samples.

The V call is TRBV2, the J call TRBJ1-4; 8 nucleotides align to TRBD1. V shed 6 bases, J shed 8 bases, and the junction held 5 bases outside the gene matches. CDR1 is SNHLY and CDR2 is FYNNEI in the germline V gene. This CDR3 region has 13 residues. The CDR3 spells CASRGQAPEKLFF. CDR3 DNA: TGTGCCAGCAGGGGACAGGCACCAGAAAAACTGTTTTTT.

The chain carries TRBV6-1 and TRBJ2-2; TRBD2 is a possible D gene (5 bases). The germline V gene has CDR1 MNHNS and CDR2 SASEGT. V lost 6 bases and J 8 bases, leaving 10 bases between the germline ends. The CDR3 is 12 amino acids. The CDR3 DNA sequence: TGTGCCAGCAGCCCCGGACTGGGGGAGCTGTTTTTT. Amino acid sequence: CASSPGLGELFF.

The V and J genes are TRBV5-4 and TRBJ1-6; a weak D match, TRBD1 (6 bases). Germline assignment: CDR1 SGHNT and CDR2 YYREEE (reference sequence). The ends were cut back, 0 bases at V and 8 bases at J, with 9 bases in the middle. The CDR3 sequence is 14 residues long. CDR3 nucleotide sequence: TGTGCCAGCAGCTTGGGCGGGGGCTATTCACCCCTCCACTTT. This translates into CASSLGGGYSPLHF.

V and J are TRBV2 and TRBJ1-4, with 8 nucleotides matching TRBD1. Germline CDR1 reads SNHLY; CDR2 reads FYNNEI. The J segment lost 5 bases and the V segment lost 5 bases, leaving 10 bases of the junction unmatched. This CDR3 is built from 16 residues. The CDR3 nucleotides read TGTGCCAGCAGTCGAGCCTCAGGGGGCCTAAATGAAAAACTGTTTTTT. Its translation is CASSRASGGLNEKLFF.

The chain carries TRBV7-9 and TRBJ2-1, with 11 positions matching TRBD2. Germline V gene lookup returns CDR1 SEHNR and CDR2 FQNEAQ (reference sequence). The V and J ends lost 5 bases and 7 bases, in that order; junction bases with no gene match: 7. This CDR3 region has 15 residues. CDR3 region: CASSRIAGGSNEQFF. The CDR3 coding sequence is TGTGCCAGCAGCCGTATAGCGGGAGGGTCGAATGAGCAGTTCTTC.

The J gene is TRBJ1-1, the V gene TRBV9, with a possible D match to TRBD1 (6 bases). The CDR3 runs to 14 residues. Germline V gene data show CDR1 as SGDLS and CDR2 as YYNGEE. V shed 4 bases and J shed 5 bases, with 15 bases lying between them. CDR3 protein: CASSPHRVRTEAFF. The CDR3 DNA follows: TGTGCCAGCAGCCCCCACAGGGTGAGGACTGAAGCTTTCTTT. Supplemented by reference TRBV9 and TRBJ1-1, the full variable domain reads DSGVTQTPKHLITATGQRVTLRCSPRSGDLSVYWYQQSLDQGLQFLIQYYNGEERAKGNILERFSAQQFPDLHSELNLSSLELGDSALYFCASSPHRVRTEAFFGQGTRLTVV.

The gene calls are TRBV9 and TRBJ2-7; 8 positions agree with TRBD2. This CDR3 region has 14 residues. Per germline, CDR1 SGDLS and CDR2 YYNGEE. Trimming at V came to 2 bases and at J to 2 bases, leaving 3 bases not matched to a gene. CDR3 DNA sequence: TGTGCCAGCAGCGTGACTAGCGACCCCTACGAGCAGTACTTC. Amino acid sequence: CASSVTSDPYEQYF.

This chain uses TRBV11-2 with TRBJ1-6; perhaps TRBD1 as D (5 bases). The CDR3 is made up of 15 amino acids. The V end was cut by 4 bases, the J end by 8 bases, with 15 bases between. The V gene's germline CDR1 is SGHAT and CDR2 FQNNGV. CDR3 DNA sequence: TGTGCCAGCAGCTCCTCAGGGTTATCTGATTCACCCCTCCACTTT. Amino acid sequence: CASSSSGLSDSPLHF. The full variable domain, completed using reference TRBV11-2 and TRBJ1-6, is EAGVAQSPRYKIIEKRQSVAFWCNPISGHATLYWYQQILGQGPKLLIQFQNNGVVDDSQLPKDRFSAERLKGVDSTLKIQPAKLEDSAVYLCASSSSGLSDSPLHFGNGTRLTVT.